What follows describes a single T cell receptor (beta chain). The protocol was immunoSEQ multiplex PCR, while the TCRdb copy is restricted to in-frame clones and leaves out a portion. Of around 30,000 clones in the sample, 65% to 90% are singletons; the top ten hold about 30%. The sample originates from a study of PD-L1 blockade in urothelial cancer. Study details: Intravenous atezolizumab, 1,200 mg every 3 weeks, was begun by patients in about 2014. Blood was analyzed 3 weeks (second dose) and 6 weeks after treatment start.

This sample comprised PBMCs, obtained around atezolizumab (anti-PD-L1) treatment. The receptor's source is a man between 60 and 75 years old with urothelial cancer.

The CDR3 coding sequence is TGTGCCAGCAGCCAAGTCGGGACAAGGTACGAGCAGTACTTC. Translation gives CASSQVGTRYEQYF. J is TRBJ2-7 and V is TRBV4-2; tentative D call: TRBD1 (6 bases). The length of the CDR3 is 14 residues. Trimming removed 1 base from V and 4 bases from J, with 11 bases in between. CDR1 is LGHNA and CDR2 is YNFKEQ in the germline V gene.